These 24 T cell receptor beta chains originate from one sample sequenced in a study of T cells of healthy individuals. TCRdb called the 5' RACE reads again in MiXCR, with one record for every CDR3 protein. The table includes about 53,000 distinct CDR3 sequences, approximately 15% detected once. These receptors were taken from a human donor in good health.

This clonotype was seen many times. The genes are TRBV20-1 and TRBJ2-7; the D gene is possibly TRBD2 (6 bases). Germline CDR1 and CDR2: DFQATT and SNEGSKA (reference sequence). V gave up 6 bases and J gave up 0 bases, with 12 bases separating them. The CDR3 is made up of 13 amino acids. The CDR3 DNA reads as TGCAGTGCCGAACGCGGGACCTCCTACGAGCAGTACTTC. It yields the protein CSAERGTSYEQYF.

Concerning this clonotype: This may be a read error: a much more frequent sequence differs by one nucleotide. CDR3 residues: CASSPAGQGEGQPQHF. The CDR3 bases are TGTGCCAGCAGCCCAGCCGGGCAGGGGGAAGGTCAGCCCCAGCATTTT. This chain connects TRBV7-8 to TRBJ1-5, with 7 bases identical to TRBD1. The ends lost 5 bases at V and 6 bases at J; junction bases unmatched: 13. The CDR3 spans 16 residues. CDR1 is SGHVS, CDR2 FQNEAQ, per germline. The full variable domain, in which reference TRBV7-8 and TRBJ1-5 provide the parts outside the CDR3, is GAGVSQSPRYKVAKRGQDVALRCDPISGHVSLFWYQQALGQGPEFLTYFQNEAQLDKSGLPSDRFFAERPEGSVSTLKIQRTQQEDSAVYLCASSPAGQGEGQPQHFGDGTRLSIL.

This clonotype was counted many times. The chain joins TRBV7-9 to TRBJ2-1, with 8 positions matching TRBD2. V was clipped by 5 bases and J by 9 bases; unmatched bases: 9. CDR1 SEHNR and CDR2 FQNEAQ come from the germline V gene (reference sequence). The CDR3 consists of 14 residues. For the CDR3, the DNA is TGTGCCAGCAGCGGACTAGCCCCCCGGGGTGAGCAGTTCTTC. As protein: CASSGLAPRGEQFF.

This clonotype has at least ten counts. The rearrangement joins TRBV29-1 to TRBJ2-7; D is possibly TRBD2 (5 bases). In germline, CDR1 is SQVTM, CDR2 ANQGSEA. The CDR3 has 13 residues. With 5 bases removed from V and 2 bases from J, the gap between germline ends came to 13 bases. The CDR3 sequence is CSVTRGRTYEQYF. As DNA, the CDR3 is TGCAGCGTTACACGGGGAAGAACCTACGAGCAGTACTTC.

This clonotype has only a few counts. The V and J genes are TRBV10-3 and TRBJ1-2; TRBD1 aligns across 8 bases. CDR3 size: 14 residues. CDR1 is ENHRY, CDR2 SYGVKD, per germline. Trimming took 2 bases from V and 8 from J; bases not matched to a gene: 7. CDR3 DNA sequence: TGTGCCATCAGTGAGCTACAGGGGGTCCTGGGCTACACCTTC. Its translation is CAISELQGVLGYTF.

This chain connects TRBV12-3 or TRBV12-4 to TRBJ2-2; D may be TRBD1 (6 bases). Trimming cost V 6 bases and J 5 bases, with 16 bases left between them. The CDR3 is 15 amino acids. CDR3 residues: CASSSKQGSTGELFF. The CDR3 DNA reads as TGTGCCAGCAGCTCCAAACAGGGTTCGACCGGGGAGCTGTTTTTT.

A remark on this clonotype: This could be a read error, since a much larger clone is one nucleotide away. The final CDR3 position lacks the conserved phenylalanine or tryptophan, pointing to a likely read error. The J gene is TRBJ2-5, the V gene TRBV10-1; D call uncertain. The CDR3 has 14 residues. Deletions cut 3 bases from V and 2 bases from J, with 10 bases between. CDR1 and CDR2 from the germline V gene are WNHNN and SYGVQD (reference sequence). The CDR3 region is CASSDPSEQETQYS. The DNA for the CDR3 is TGCGCCAGCAGTGACCCCAGCGAACAAGAGACCCAGTACTCC.

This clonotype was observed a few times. CDR3 amino acids: CASSPVGPHYEQYF. CDR3 nucleotides: TGTGCCAGCAGCCCAGTGGGGCCCCACTACGAGCAGTACTTC. The chain couples TRBV7-9 to TRBJ2-7; a weak D match, TRBD1 (5 bases). With 5 bases removed from V and 3 bases from J, the gap between germline ends came to 14 bases. The CDR3 contains 14 residues. CDR1 and CDR2 from the germline V gene are SEHNR and FQNEAQ (reference sequence). Combining the CDR3 with reference TRBV7-9 and TRBJ2-7 gives the whole variable domain DTGVSQNPRHKITKRGQNVTFRCDPISEHNRLYWYRQTLGQGPEFLTYFQNEAQLEKSRLLSDRFSAERPKGSFSTLEIQRTEQGDSAMYLCASSPVGPHYEQYFGPGTRLTVT.

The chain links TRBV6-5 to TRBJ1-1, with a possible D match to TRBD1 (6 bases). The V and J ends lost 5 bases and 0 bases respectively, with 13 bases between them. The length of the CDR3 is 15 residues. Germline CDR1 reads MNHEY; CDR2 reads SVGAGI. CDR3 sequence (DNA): TGTGCCAGCAGTCACAACAGGGATCTGAACACTGAAGCTTTCTTT. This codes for CASSHNRDLNTEAFF.

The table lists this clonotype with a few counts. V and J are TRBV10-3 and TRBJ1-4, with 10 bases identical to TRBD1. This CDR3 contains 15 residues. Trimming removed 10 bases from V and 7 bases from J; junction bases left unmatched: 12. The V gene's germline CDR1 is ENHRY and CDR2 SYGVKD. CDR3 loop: CATLPDRDRGEKLFF. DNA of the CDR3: TGTGCCACACTACCCGACCGGGACAGGGGTGAAAAACTGTTTTTT.

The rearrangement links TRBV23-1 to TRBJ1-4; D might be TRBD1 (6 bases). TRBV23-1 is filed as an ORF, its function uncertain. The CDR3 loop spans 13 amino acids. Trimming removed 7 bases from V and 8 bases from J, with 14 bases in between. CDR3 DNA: TGCGCCAGCATGGAGGGGGATCGAGAAAAACTGTTTTTT. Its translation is CASMEGDREKLFF.

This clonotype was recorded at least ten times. The CDR3 DNA reads as TGCAGTGCTAGAGCCGACAGGGCCCGATACACTGAAGCTTTCTTT. Translating gives CSARADRARYTEAFF. J is TRBJ1-1 and V is TRBV20-1; 7 bases line up with TRBD1. The CDR3 has 15 amino acids. Germline loops: CDR1 DFQATT, CDR2 SNEGSKA (reference sequence). V lost 1 base, J lost 3 bases, and 8 bases stayed unmatched.

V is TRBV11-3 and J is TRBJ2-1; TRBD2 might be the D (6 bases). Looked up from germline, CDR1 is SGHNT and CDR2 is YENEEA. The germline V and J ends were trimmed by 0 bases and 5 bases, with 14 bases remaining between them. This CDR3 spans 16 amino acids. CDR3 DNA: TGTGCCAGCAGCTTAGATGGGCGGGGCGGGGACAATGAGCAGTTCTTC. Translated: CASSLDGRGGDNEQFF.

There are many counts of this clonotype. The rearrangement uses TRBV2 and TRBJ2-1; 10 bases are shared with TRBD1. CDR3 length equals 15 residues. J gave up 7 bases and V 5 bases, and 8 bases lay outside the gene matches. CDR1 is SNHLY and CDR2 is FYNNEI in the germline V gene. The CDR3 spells CASSIRDRGLNEQFF. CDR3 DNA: TGTGCCAGCAGTATCCGGGACAGGGGTCTAAATGAGCAGTTCTTC. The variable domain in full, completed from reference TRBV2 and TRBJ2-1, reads EPEVTQTPSHQVTQMGQEVILRCVPISNHLYFYWYRQILGQKVEFLVSFYNNEISEKSEIFDDQFSVERPDGSNFTLKIRSTKLEDSAMYFCASSIRDRGLNEQFFGPGTRLTVL.

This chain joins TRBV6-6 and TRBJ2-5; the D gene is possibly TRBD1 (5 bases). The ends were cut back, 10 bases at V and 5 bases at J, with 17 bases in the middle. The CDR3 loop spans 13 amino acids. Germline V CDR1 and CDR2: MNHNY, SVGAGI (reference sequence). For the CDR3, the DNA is TGTGCCACCCAGGGATCTCCTAGGGAGACCCAGTACTTC. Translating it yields CATQGSPRETQYF.

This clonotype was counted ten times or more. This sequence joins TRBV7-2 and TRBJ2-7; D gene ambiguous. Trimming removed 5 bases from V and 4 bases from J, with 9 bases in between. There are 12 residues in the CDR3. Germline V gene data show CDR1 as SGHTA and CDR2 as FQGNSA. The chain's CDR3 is CASSPSMYEQYF. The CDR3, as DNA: TGTGCCAGCAGCCCTAGTATGTACGAGCAGTACTTC.

CDR3 in DNA: TGCGCCAGCAGCCCTACCCCGGGACAGTTAAACACCGGGGAGCTGTTTTTT. This sequence encodes CASSPTPGQLNTGELFF. The chain joins TRBV4-1 to TRBJ2-2, with 7 positions matching TRBD1. The CDR3 consists of 17 residues. The germline V gene has CDR1 MGHRA and CDR2 YSYEKL. V was clipped by 4 bases and J by 2 bases; unmatched bases: 10.

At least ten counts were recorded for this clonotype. The CDR3 sequence: CASSRLGAAGNQPQHF. The CDR3 coding sequence is TGTGCCAGCTCACGGCTGGGGGCCGCGGGAAATCAGCCCCAGCATTTT. The chain carries TRBV6-5 and TRBJ1-5; TRBD1 is a possible D gene (6 bases). Germline CDR1 reads MNHEY; CDR2 reads SVGAGI. The CDR3 is 16 amino acids. The ends were cut back, 8 bases at V and 4 bases at J, with 21 bases in the middle.

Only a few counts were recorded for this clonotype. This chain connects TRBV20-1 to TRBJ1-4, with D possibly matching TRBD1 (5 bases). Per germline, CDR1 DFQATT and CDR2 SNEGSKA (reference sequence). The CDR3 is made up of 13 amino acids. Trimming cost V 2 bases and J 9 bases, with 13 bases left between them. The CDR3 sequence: CSARTGGYKKLFF. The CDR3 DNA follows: TGCAGTGCTAGAACAGGAGGTTATAAAAAACTGTTTTTT.

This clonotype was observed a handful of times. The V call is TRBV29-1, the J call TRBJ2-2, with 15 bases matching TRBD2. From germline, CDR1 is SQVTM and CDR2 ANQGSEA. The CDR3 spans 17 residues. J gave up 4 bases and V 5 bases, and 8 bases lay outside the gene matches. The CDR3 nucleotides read TGCAGCGTTAGGGGACTAGCGGGAGGCCCGACCACCGGGGAGCTGTTTTTT. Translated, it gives CSVRGLAGGPTTGELFF.

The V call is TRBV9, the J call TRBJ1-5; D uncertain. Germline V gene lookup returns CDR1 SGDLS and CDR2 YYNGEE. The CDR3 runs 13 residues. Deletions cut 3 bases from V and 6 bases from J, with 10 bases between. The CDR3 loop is CASSETSGQPQHF. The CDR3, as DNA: TGTGCCAGCAGCGAGACGTCGGGTCAGCCCCAGCATTTT.

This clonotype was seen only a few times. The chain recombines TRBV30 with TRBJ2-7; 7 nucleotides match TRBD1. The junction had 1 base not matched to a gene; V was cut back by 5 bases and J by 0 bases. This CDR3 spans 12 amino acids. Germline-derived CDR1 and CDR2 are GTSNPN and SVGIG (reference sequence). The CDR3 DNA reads TGTGCCTGGGGGACAGTCTCCTACGAGCAGTACTTC. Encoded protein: CAWGTVSYEQYF.

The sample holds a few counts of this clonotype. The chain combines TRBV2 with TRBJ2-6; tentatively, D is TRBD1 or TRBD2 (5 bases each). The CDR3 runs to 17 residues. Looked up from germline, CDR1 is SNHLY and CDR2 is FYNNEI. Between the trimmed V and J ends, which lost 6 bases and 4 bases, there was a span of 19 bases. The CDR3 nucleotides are TGTGCCAGCAGGAGGGGCCTTGGGGCGTCCGGGGCCAACGTCCTGACTTTC. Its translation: CASRRGLGASGANVLTF. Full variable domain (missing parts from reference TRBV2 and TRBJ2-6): EPEVTQTPSHQVTQMGQEVILRCVPISNHLYFYWYRQILGQKVEFLVSFYNNEISEKSEIFDDQFSVERPDGSNFTLKIRSTKLEDSAMYFCASRRGLGASGANVLTFGAGSRLTVL.

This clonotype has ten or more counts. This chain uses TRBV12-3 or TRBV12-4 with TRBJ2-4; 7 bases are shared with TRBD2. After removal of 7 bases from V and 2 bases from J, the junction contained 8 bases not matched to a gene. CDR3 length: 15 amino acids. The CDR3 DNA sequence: TGTGCCAGCAACAAGGGAGGGGCGACCAAAAACATTCAGTACTTC. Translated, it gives CASNKGGATKNIQYF.